This T cell receptor (beta chain) is from a study of T cells in Graves' hyperthyroidism and ophthalmopathy. Regarding the study as a whole: Progression to ophthalmopathy was predicted a median of roughly 6.6 months early. Researchers found most expanded thyroid clonotypes above 0.001 in blood as well. Ophthalmopathy and stable hyperthyroidism were separated by a 13 V-J model.

Amplification yielded TCR beta CDR3 regions, with RNA transcripts as the source. The HTBI set primed first-round TCR CDR3 RT-PCR. TCRdb itself ran the multiplex PCR reads through MiXCR, one entry per CDR3 protein. The data show approximately 500,000 distinct CDR3 sequences, 35% to 55% seen once. The CDR3 length is 12 residues. CDR1 is MNHEY, CDR2 SVGAGI, per germline. The ends were cut back, 5 bases at V and 2 bases at J, with 7 bases in the middle. This clonotype was counted ten times or more. Its target is not known. Patients aged 18 to 65 had newly diagnosed hyperthyroidism that had lasted under 2 months.

This sequence joins TRBV6-5 and TRBJ2-7; D unclear. The sequence derives from a woman aged 18-29 years with Graves' hyperthyroidism. Input material: peripheral blood or thyroid tissue (not recorded which). CDR3 bases: TGTGCCAGCAGTAGCAAAACCTACGAGCAGTACTTC. Translating gives CASSSKTYEQYF.